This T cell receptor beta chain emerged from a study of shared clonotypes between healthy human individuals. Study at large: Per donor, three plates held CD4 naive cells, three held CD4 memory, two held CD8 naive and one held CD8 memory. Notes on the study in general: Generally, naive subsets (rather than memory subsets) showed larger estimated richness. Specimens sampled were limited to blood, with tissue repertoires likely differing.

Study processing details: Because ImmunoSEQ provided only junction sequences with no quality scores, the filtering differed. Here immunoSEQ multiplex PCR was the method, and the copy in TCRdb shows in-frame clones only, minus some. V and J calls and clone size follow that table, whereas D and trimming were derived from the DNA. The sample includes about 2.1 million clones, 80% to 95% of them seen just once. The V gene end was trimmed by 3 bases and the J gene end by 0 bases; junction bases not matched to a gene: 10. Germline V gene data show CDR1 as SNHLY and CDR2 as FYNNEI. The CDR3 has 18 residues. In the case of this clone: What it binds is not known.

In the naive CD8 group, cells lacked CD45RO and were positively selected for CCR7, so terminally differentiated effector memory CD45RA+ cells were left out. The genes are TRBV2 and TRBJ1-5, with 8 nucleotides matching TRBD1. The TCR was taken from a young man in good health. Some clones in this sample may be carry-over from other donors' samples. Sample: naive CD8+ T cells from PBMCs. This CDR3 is CASSDVGQGIYSNQPQHF. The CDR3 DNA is TGTGCCAGCAGTGACGTAGGACAGGGCATTTATAGCAATCAGCCCCAGCATTTT. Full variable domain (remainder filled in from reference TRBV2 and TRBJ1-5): EPEVTQTPSHQVTQMGQEVILRCVPISNHLYFYWYRQILGQKVEFLVSFYNNEISEKSEIFDDQFSVERPDGSNFTLKIRSTKLEDSAMYFCASSDVGQGIYSNQPQHFGDGTRLSIL.